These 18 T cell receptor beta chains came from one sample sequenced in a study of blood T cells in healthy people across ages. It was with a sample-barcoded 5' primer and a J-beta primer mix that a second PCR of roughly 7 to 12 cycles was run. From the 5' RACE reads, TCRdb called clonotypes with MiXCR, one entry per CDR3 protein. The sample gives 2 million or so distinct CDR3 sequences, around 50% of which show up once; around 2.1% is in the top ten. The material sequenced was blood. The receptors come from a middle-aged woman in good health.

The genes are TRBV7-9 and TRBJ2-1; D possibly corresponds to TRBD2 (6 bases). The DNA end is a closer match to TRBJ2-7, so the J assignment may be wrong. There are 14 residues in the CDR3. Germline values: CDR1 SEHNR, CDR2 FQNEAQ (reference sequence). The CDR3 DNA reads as TGTGCCAGCAGCTTTGACGGGGGTTACAATGAGCAGTACTTC. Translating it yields CASSFDGGYNEQYF.

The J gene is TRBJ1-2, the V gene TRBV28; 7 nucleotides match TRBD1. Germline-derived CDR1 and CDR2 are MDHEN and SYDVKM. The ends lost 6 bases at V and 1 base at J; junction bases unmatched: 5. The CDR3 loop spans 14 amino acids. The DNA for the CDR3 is TGTGCCAGCAGCGGGACAGACGATAACTATGGCTACACCTTC. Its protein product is CASSGTDDNYGYTF.

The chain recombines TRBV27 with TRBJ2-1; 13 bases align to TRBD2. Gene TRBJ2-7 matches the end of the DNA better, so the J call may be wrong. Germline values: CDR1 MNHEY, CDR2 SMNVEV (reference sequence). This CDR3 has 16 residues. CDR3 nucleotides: TGTGCCGCCGCGACTAGCGGGGGGCCTTTTGGCCATGAGCAGTACTTC. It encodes CAAATSGGPFGHEQYF.

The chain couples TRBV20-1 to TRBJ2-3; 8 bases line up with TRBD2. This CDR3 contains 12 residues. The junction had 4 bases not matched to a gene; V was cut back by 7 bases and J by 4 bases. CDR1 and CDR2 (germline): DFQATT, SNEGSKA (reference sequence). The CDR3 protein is CSGGLGPDTQYF. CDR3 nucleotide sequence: TGCAGTGGGGGACTAGGCCCAGATACGCAGTATTTT.

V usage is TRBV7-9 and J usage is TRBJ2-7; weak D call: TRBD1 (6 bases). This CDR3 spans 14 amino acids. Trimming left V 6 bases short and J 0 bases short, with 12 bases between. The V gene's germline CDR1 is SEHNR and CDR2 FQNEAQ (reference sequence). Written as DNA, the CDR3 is TGTGCCAGCAGGGGGGAAGGGGGCTCCTACGAGCAGTACTTC. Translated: CASRGEGGSYEQYF. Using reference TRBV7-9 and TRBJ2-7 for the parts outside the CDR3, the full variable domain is DTGVSQNPRHKITKRGQNVTFRCDPISEHNRLYWYRQTLGQGPEFLTYFQNEAQLEKSRLLSDRFSAERPKGSFSTLEIQRTEQGDSAMYLCASRGEGGSYEQYFGPGTRLTVT.

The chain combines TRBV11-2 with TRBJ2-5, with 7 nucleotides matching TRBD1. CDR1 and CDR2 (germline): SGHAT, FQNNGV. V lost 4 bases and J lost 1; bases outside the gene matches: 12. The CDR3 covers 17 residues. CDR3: CASSSLLGAGGQETQYF. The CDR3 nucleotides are TGTGCCAGCAGCTCCCTCCTGGGGGCAGGGGGCCAAGAGACCCAGTACTTC.

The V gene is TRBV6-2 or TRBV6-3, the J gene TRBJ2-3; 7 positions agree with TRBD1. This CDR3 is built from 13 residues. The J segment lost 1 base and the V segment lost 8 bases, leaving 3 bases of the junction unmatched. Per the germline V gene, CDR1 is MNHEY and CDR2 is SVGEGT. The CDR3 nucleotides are TGTGCCAGCGGAGACAGGGGCACAGATACGCAGTATTTT. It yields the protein CASGDRGTDTQYF.

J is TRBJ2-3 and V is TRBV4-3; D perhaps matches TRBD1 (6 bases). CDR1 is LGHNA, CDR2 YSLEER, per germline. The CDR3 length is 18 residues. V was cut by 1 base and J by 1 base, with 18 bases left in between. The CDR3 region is CASSQAHRDEEGTDTQYF. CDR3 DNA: TGCGCCAGCAGCCAAGCCCACAGGGACGAGGAGGGCACAGATACGCAGTATTTT.

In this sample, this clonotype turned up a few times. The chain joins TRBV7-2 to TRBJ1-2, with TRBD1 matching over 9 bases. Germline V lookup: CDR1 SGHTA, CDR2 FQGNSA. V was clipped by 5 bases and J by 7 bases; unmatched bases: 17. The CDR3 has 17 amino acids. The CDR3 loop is CASSTIFRDRESRGYTF. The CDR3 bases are TGTGCCAGCAGCACGATTTTCCGGGACAGGGAATCGCGTGGCTACACCTTC.

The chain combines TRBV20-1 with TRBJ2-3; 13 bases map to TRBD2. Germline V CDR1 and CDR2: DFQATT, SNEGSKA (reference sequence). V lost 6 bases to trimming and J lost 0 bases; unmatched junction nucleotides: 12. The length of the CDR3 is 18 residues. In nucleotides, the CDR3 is TGCAGTGCAACGGGTGTGACTAGCGGGGGGCGTAGCACAGATACGCAGTATTTT. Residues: CSATGVTSGGRSTDTQYF.

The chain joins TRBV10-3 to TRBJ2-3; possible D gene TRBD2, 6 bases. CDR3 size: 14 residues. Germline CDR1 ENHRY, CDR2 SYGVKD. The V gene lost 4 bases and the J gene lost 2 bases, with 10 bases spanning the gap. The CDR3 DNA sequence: TGTGCCATCAGTGCTCTAGCGAACACAGATACGCAGTATTTT. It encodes CAISALANTDTQYF.

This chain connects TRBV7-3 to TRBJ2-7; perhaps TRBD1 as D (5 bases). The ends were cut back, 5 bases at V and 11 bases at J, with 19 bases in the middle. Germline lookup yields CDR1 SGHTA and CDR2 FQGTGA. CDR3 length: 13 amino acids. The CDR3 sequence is CASSPDSYRSKYF. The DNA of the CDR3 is TGTGCCAGCAGCCCTGACAGTTATCGGAGCAAGTACTTC.

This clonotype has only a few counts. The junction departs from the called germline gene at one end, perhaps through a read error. The CDR3 here is CASIPDGQETQYF. Written as DNA, the CDR3 is TGCGCCAGCATCCCGGACGGCCAAGAGACTCAGTACTTC. The rearrangement joins TRBV5-1 to TRBJ2-5; D uncertain. The germline gives CDR1 SGHRS, CDR2 YFSETQ. The CDR3 covers 13 residues.

The CDR3 is CASSFSAENIQYF. Written as DNA, the CDR3 is TGTGCCAGCAGCTTTAGCGCCGAAAACATTCAGTACTTC. This chain links TRBV7-8 with TRBJ2-4; weak D call: TRBD2 (5 bases). Per the germline V gene, CDR1 is SGHVS and CDR2 is FQNEAQ. The ends were cut back, 3 bases at V and 5 bases at J, with 8 bases in the middle. The CDR3 covers 13 residues.

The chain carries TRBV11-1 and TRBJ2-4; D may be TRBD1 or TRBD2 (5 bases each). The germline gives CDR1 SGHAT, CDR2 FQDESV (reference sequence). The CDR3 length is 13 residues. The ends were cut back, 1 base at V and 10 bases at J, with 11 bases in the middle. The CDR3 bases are TGTGCCAGCAGCTTAGTAGTGGGGGAAATTCAGTACTTC. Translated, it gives CASSLVVGEIQYF.

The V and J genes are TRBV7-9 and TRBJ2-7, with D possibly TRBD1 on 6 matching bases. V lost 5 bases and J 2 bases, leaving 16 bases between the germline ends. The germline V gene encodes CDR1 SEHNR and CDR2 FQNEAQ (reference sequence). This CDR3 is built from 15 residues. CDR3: CASSPTGKGTYEQYF. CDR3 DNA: TGTGCCAGCAGCCCAACAGGGAAGGGGACCTACGAGCAGTACTTC.

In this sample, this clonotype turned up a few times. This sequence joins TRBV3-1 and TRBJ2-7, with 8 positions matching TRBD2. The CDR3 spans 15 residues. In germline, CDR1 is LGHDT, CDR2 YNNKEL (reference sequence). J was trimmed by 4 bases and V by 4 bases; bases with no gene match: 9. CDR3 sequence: CASSPREGHRYEQYF. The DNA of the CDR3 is TGTGCCAGCAGCCCCCGGGAGGGCCACCGATACGAGCAGTACTTC.

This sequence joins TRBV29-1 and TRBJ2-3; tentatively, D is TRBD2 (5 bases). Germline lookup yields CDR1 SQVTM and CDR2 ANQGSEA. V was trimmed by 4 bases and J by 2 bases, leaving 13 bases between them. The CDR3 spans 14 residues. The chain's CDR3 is CSVVSADLTDTQYF. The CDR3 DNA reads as TGCAGCGTTGTTTCAGCGGACCTCACAGATACGCAGTATTTT.